This is a list of T cell receptor beta chains from one sample in a study of cytomegalovirus exposure and HLA in healthy donors. Sequencing was performed with immunoSEQ multiplex PCR; in TCRdb, only in-frame clones are kept and a portion is missing. This sample has some 160,000 clones, with roughly four fifths found just once. The sample comprised PBMCs. These receptors were collected from a woman aged 45-65 years in good health and CMV-seronegative. Both conserved end residues are part of each CDR3. The order of the fields is clone size, V gene, D gene, J gene, CDR3 protein, CDR3 DNA. A D gene is named only where the DNA matches it firmly. Clone size is given for some rows only: seen once, a few or many times, or a class if the clone is expanded.

abundance: .; v_gene: TRBV28; d_gene: TRBD1; j_gene: TRBJ1-5; CDR3aa: CASSSPGQGKEPQHF; CDR3nt: TGTGCCAGCAGTTCCCCGGGACAGGGGAAGGAGCCCCAGCATTTT
abundance: .; v_gene: TRBV7-2; d_gene: .; j_gene: TRBJ2-7; CDR3aa: CASSFRGSYEQYF; CDR3nt: TGTGCCAGCAGCTTTCGGGGCTCCTACGAGCAGTACTTC
abundance: .; v_gene: TRBV2; d_gene: .; j_gene: TRBJ2-7; CDR3aa: CASTQGNYEQYF; CDR3nt: TGTGCCAGCACACAGGGCAACTACGAGCAGTACTTC
abundance: .; v_gene: TRBV19; d_gene: .; j_gene: TRBJ1-1; CDR3aa: CASSIINGGTEAFF; CDR3nt: TGTGCCAGTAGTATTATTAATGGCGGGACTGAAGCTTTCTTT
abundance: .; v_gene: TRBV27; d_gene: TRBD2; j_gene: TRBJ2-1; CDR3aa: CASRSPGTSRNEQFF; CDR3nt: TGTGCCAGCAGAAGCCCCGGGACTAGCCGCAATGAGCAGTTCTTC
abundance: .; v_gene: TRBV28; d_gene: .; j_gene: TRBJ1-5; CDR3aa: CASRYAGRDNQPQHF; CDR3nt: TGTGCCAGCAGGTACGCGGGGCGCGACAATCAGCCCCAGCATTTT
abundance: .; v_gene: TRBV10-3; d_gene: .; j_gene: TRBJ2-7; CDR3aa: CAISDNRGNEQYF; CDR3nt: TGTGCCATCAGTGATAATCGCGGGAACGAGCAGTACTTC
abundance: .; v_gene: TRBV2; d_gene: .; j_gene: TRBJ2-7; CDR3aa: CASRAGTDYEQYF; CDR3nt: TGTGCCAGCAGGGCGGGGACCGATTACGAGCAGTACTTC
abundance: .; v_gene: TRBV19; d_gene: TRBD1; j_gene: TRBJ1-5; CDR3aa: CASFPGQGDYSNQPQHF; CDR3nt: TGTGCCAGCTTTCCGGGACAGGGGGATTATAGCAATCAGCCCCAGCATTTT
abundance: .; v_gene: TRBV27; d_gene: .; j_gene: TRBJ1-6; CDR3aa: CASSPDRTLIPPLHF; CDR3nt: TGTGCCAGCAGTCCCGATAGGACTCTTATCCCACCCCTCCACTTT
abundance: .; v_gene: TRBV18; d_gene: .; j_gene: TRBJ2-5; CDR3aa: CASCTNVQETQYF; CDR3nt: TGTGCCAGCTGCACAAATGTACAAGAGACCCAGTACTTC
abundance: .; v_gene: TRBV2; d_gene: TRBD2; j_gene: TRBJ2-2; CDR3aa: CASSTSGGRNTGELFF; CDR3nt: TGTGCCAGCAGTACTAGCGGGGGCCGTAACACCGGGGAGCTGTTTTTT
abundance: .; v_gene: TRBV19; d_gene: TRBD2; j_gene: TRBJ2-3; CDR3aa: CASSIVGSGTPDTQYF; CDR3nt: TGTGCCAGTAGTATAGTCGGTAGCGGGACCCCAGATACGCAGTATTTT
abundance: .; v_gene: TRBV7-9; d_gene: .; j_gene: TRBJ2-5; CDR3aa: CASSSVRRGKETQYF; CDR3nt: TGTGCCAGCAGCTCCGTACGTAGGGGCAAAGAGACCCAGTACTTC
abundance: .; v_gene: TRBV6-1; d_gene: .; j_gene: TRBJ1-1; CDR3aa: CASSEWSLKGAFF; CDR3nt: TGTGCCAGCAGTGAATGGAGCTTAAAGGGGGCTTTCTTT
abundance: .; v_gene: TRBV11-2; d_gene: .; j_gene: TRBJ2-1; CDR3aa: CASSLDGGYNEQFF; CDR3nt: TGTGCCAGCAGCTTAGACGGGGGATACAATGAGCAGTTCTTC
abundance: .; v_gene: TRBV5-1; d_gene: .; j_gene: TRBJ1-3; CDR3aa: CASSLSPGVSGNTIYF; CDR3nt: TGCGCCAGCAGCTTGTCCCCAGGCGTCTCTGGAAACACCATATATTTT
abundance: few; v_gene: TRBV28; d_gene: TRBD1; j_gene: TRBJ2-7; CDR3aa: CASSANTLGQVSYEQYF; CDR3nt: TGTGCCAGCAGCGCAAATACCTTGGGACAGGTCTCCTACGAGCAGTACTTC
abundance: .; v_gene: TRBV7-9; d_gene: TRBD1; j_gene: TRBJ1-1; CDR3aa: CASSGRQGSTGTEAFF; CDR3nt: TGTGCCAGCAGCGGCAGACAGGGATCTACGGGCACTGAAGCTTTCTTT
abundance: few; v_gene: TRBV4-1; d_gene: .; j_gene: TRBJ1-5; CDR3aa: CASSQDGQFSNQPQHF; CDR3nt: TGCGCCAGCAGCCAAGATGGCCAGTTTAGCAATCAGCCCCAGCATTTT
abundance: .; v_gene: TRBV10-2; d_gene: .; j_gene: TRBJ2-7; CDR3aa: CASRMAESYEQYF; CDR3nt: TGCGCCAGCAGGATGGCGGAGTCCTACGAGCAGTACTTC
abundance: .; v_gene: TRBV15; d_gene: .; j_gene: TRBJ2-5; CDR3aa: CATSRASLSETQYF; CDR3nt: TGTGCCACCAGCAGAGCGTCCCTTTCCGAGACCCAGTACTTC
abundance: .; v_gene: TRBV2; d_gene: .; j_gene: TRBJ2-2; CDR3aa: CASSETANTGELFF; CDR3nt: TGTGCCAGCAGTGAAACAGCGAACACCGGGGAGCTGTTTTTT
abundance: .; v_gene: TRBV21-1; d_gene: .; j_gene: TRBJ2-5; CDR3aa: CASSKGDRSWVETQYF; CDR3nt: TGTGCCAGCAGCAAAGGGGACAGATCCTGGGTGGAGACCCAGTACTTC
abundance: .; v_gene: TRBV9; d_gene: .; j_gene: TRBJ1-2; CDR3aa: CASSVQVTGKDGYTF; CDR3nt: TGTGCCAGCAGCGTACAGGTAACGGGAAAGGATGGCTACACCTTC
abundance: .; v_gene: TRBV10-2; d_gene: TRBD2; j_gene: TRBJ2-7; CDR3aa: CASSGLHLGTSAYEQYF; CDR3nt: TGCGCCAGCAGTGGTCTCCACTTGGGGACTAGTGCCTACGAGCAGTACTTC
abundance: .; v_gene: TRBV14; d_gene: TRBD2; j_gene: TRBJ2-2; CDR3aa: CASSQVPSGIGELFF; CDR3nt: TGTGCCAGCAGCCAAGTCCCTAGCGGAATCGGGGAGCTGTTTTTT
abundance: .; v_gene: TRBV19; d_gene: .; j_gene: TRBJ2-3; CDR3aa: CASSSRHSTDTQYF; CDR3nt: TGTGCCAGTAGTTCCCGACACAGCACAGATACGCAGTATTTT
abundance: once; v_gene: TRBV27; d_gene: TRBD1; j_gene: TRBJ2-7; CDR3aa: CASRTQGAGSYEQYF; CDR3nt: TGTGCCAGCAGGACTCAGGGGGCTGGATCCTACGAGCAGTACTTC
abundance: .; v_gene: TRBV7-2; d_gene: TRBD1; j_gene: TRBJ2-7; CDR3aa: CASSQDRVLGYEQYF; CDR3nt: TGTGCCAGCAGCCAAGACAGGGTTTTAGGCTACGAGCAGTACTTC
abundance: .; v_gene: TRBV7-9; d_gene: .; j_gene: TRBJ2-2; CDR3aa: CASSLERTGELFF; CDR3nt: TGTGCCAGCAGCTTAGAGAGGACCGGGGAGCTGTTTTTT
abundance: .; v_gene: TRBV27; d_gene: .; j_gene: TRBJ2-3; CDR3aa: CASSQGGQLPDTQYF; CDR3nt: TGTGCCAGCAGCCAAGGCGGACAACTGCCAGATACGCAGTATTTT
abundance: .; v_gene: TRBV5-4; d_gene: TRBD1; j_gene: TRBJ2-7; CDR3aa: CASSSGTGPYEQYF; CDR3nt: TGTGCCAGCAGCTCCGGGACAGGACCCTACGAGCAGTACTTC